The 10 T cell receptor beta chains listed next were all sequenced from one sample in a study of shared clonotypes between healthy human individuals. TCRdb's copy holds only in-frame clones and misses some; the assay was immunoSEQ multiplex PCR. The data hold roughly 2.5 million clones, with just over 90% observed a single time. The sample taken for sequencing was naive CD4+ T cells sorted from blood. The subset is: CD45RA+ positively selected. All receptors derive from a man younger than 30 in good health.

The V and J genes are TRBV4-3 and TRBJ2-1, with D maybe TRBD1 (6 bases). The ends were cut back, 0 bases at V and 9 bases at J, with 15 bases in the middle. Germline values: CDR1 LGHNA, CDR2 YSLEER. The length of the CDR3 is 15 residues. The chain's CDR3 is CASSQEGTSDGEQFF. The DNA of the CDR3 is TGCGCCAGCAGCCAAGAAGGGACATCAGACGGTGAGCAGTTCTTC.

This clone showed up just once. The CDR3 sequence: CASSLVGATQETQYF. The CDR3 nucleotides are TGTGCCAGCAGCTTAGTGGGGGCTACCCAAGAGACCCAGTACTTC. This sequence joins TRBV7-9 and TRBJ2-5, with TRBD1 as a possible D gene (6 bases). Germline loops: CDR1 SEHNR, CDR2 FQNEAQ (reference sequence). The CDR3 contains 15 residues. Trimming took 1 base from V and 1 from J, leaving 10 bases between them. The full variable domain, with the rest looked up from reference TRBV7-9 and TRBJ2-5, is DTGVSQNPRHKITKRGQNVTFRCDPISEHNRLYWYRQTLGQGPEFLTYFQNEAQLEKSRLLSDRFSAERPKGSFSTLEIQRTEQGDSAMYLCASSLVGATQETQYFGPGTRLLVL.

This rearrangement joins TRBV5-4 to TRBJ2-2; D could derive from TRBD1 or TRBD2 (5 bases each). The ends were cut back, 5 bases at V and 0 bases at J, with 11 bases in the middle. CDR3 length equals 15 residues. The germline V gene has CDR1 SGHNT and CDR2 YYREEE (reference sequence). This CDR3 is CASSLTAANTGELFF. In nucleotides, the CDR3 is TGTGCCAGCAGTTTGACAGCGGCGAACACCGGGGAGCTGTTTTTT.

As for this clone: Other DNA sequences of this sample code for an identical CDR3. The gene calls are TRBV10-3 and TRBJ2-3; a possible D gene is TRBD1 (5 bases). Germline V lookup: CDR1 ENHRY, CDR2 SYGVKD. The CDR3 sequence is 15 residues long. The ends were cut back, 0 bases at V and 0 bases at J, with 7 bases in the middle. The CDR3 bases are TGTGCCATCAGTGAGTCAGGGGTTAGCACAGATACGCAGTATTTT. Translation: CAISESGVSTDTQYF.

The rearrangement joins TRBV15 to TRBJ2-7; 7 nucleotides match TRBD1. The V and J ends lost 2 bases and 0 bases, in that order; junction bases with no gene match: 4. The CDR3 is made up of 15 amino acids. Germline lookup yields CDR1 LNHNV and CDR2 YYDKDF (reference sequence). Here the CDR3 DNA reads TGTGCCACCAGCAGATTAGACAGGGACTCCTACGAGCAGTACTTC. Translated: CATSRLDRDSYEQYF.

This chain joins TRBV7-9 and TRBJ2-5, with D perhaps TRBD2 (6 bases). The V end was cut by 5 bases, the J end by 2 bases, with 18 bases between. The CDR3 loop spans 16 amino acids. Per the germline V gene, CDR1 is SEHNR and CDR2 is FQNEAQ (reference sequence). The CDR3 bases are TGTGCCAGCAGCCGAGCATTTAGCGGAAAACAAGAGACCCAGTACTTC. Translating it yields CASSRAFSGKQETQYF.

This clone was seen more than once but under ten times. The chain has TRBV7-2 and TRBJ2-2, with TRBD2 matching 11 bases. After removal of 0 bases from V and 7 bases from J, the junction contained 1 base not matched to a gene. The CDR3 loop spans 15 amino acids. Germline CDR1 SGHTA, CDR2 FQGNSA. The CDR3: CASSLAGTSGGELFF. The CDR3 nucleotides read TGTGCCAGCAGCTTAGCCGGGACTAGCGGCGGGGAGCTGTTTTTT.

The rearrangement links TRBV7-2 to TRBJ1-4, with 12 bases matching TRBD1. The CDR3 loop spans 19 amino acids. The V and J ends lost 1 base and 4 bases, in that order; junction bases with no gene match: 10. Germline loops: CDR1 SGHTA, CDR2 FQGNSA. CDR3: CASSLEVWDRGQFNEKLFF. CDR3 nucleotide sequence: TGTGCCAGCAGCTTAGAAGTATGGGACAGGGGGCAATTTAATGAAAAACTGTTTTTT.

Comment on this clone: Other DNA sequences of this sample code for an identical CDR3. The gene calls are TRBV30 and TRBJ2-7; the D is unclear. The CDR3 sequence is 11 residues long. The germline CDR1 and CDR2 sequences are GTSNPN and SVGIG (reference sequence). V was pared by 2 bases and J by 3 bases, with 5 bases between. As DNA, the CDR3 is TGTGCCTGGAGTCTAGTCTACGAGCAGTACTTC. Its translation is CAWSLVYEQYF.

The V gene is TRBV4-1, the J gene TRBJ1-2; 8 nucleotides align to TRBD1. V trimming: 2 bases; J trimming: 4 bases; junction bases outside the gene matches: 6. There are 15 residues in the CDR3. Germline V lookup: CDR1 MGHRA, CDR2 YSYEKL. The CDR3 loop reads CASSQKLGQGYGYTF. In DNA form, the CDR3 reads TGCGCCAGCAGCCAAAAACTAGGACAGGGCTATGGCTACACCTTC.